This TCR beta chain was profiled in a study of blood T cell repertoires in COVID-19 (dated by TCRdb to 2020 to 2021). For the wider study: Samples from collaborators originated in the United States, Italy and Spain and spanned both the acute and convalescent phases of COVID-19. The material from the prospective study consisted of cDNA or gDNA derived from T cells, B-cell-depleted T cells, or PBMCs. The samples were drawn from the first 160 participants of the ongoing ImmuneRACE study and from some 1,300 subjects provided by 6 global collaborators. A de-identified subject ID, COVID-19 status, age in years and sex were almost always included in the sample metadata. The repertoires were released in a freely available public database meant as a resource for research on the immune response to SARS-CoV-2. Subjects who had been exposed to COVID-19, were actively infected with it, or had recovered from it provided the deeply sampled blood TCRbeta repertoires that made up the dataset. Where available, HLA class I and class II types were taken from metadata supplied by the sample provider and were not determined by assay-based typing.

Of note for this clone: Its antigen is currently not known. Base qualities are not at hand, and no much larger clone is one base apart.

TCRbeta CDR3 regions were amplified from genomic DNA using the immunoSEQ Assay, a bias-controlled multiplex PCR. Per the source publication's procedure: Nucleated cell counts per sample were estimated from amplification of reference gene primers within the assay. Sequence reads were collapsed and filtered to measure the absolute abundance of every unique TCRbeta CDR3 rearrangement. For each sample, productive Simpson clonality was calculated by taking the square root of Simpson's diversity index across productive rearrangements. Here the immuneACCESS table is served through TCRdb, limited to in-frame sequences with V and J called. Missing clones are a known gap in these copies; in checked studies unresolved V genes cover under half, and the rest lacks a known reason. V and J calls and clone size are given by that table; D and trimming were obtained from the DNA. This sample comprises just over 150,000 clones, 80% to 90% of them detected only once. The top ten hold about 16% of the sample.

What the work shows at the level of the full study, not this receptor alone: The quantity of clinical and demographic metadata differed by source and by participant and was supplied without curation.

Each collaborating institution followed its own protocols to collect whole blood in K2EDTA tubes. For TCRbeta analysis, collaborators shipped samples in one of three forms: frozen whole blood, isolated PBMCs, or DNA extracted from either of those sample types. Sequenced sample: peripheral blood. The clonotype originates from a woman between 40 and 50 years old with acute or convalescent COVID-19.

The CDR3 sequence is CASSRGLAGGPQETQYF. The DNA reads TGTGCCAGCAGCCGGGGACTAGCGGGAGGGCCGCAAGAGACCCAGTACTTC. This chain is built from TRBV5-5 and TRBJ2-5, with 16 bases in between that match TRBD2. CDR1 and CDR2, looked up from the germline V gene (reference sequence), are SGHKS and YYEKEE. The CDR3 holds 17 amino acids from the cysteine to the phenylalanine. The entry retains the CDR3 DNA only, 51 bases that are in frame from base 1. After removal of 4 bases from V and 2 bases from J, the junction retains 5 bases not matched to a gene.